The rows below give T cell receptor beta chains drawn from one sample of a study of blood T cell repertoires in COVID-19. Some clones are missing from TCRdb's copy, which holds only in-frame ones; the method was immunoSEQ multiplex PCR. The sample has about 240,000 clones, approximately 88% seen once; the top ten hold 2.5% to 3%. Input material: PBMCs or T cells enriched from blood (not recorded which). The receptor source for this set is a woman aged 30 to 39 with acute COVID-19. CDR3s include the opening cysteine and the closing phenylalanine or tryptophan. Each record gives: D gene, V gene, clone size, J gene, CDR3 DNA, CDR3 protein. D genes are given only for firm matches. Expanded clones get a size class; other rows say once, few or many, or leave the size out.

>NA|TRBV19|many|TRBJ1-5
TGTGCCAGTGATATGCACAGGTCCGGGAGTAATCAGCCCCAGCATTTT
CASDMHRSGSNQPQHF
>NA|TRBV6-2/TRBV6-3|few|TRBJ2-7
TGTGCCAGCAGTAGGACAGCTTACGAGCAGTACTTC
CASSRTAYEQYF
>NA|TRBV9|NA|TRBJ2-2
TGTGCCAGCAGCGTTCCCCGGGGGATGAACACCGGGGAGCTGTTTTTT
CASSVPRGMNTGELFF
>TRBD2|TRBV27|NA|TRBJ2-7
TGTGCCAGCAGTTCACCGGGACTAGCGGGGTCCTACGAGCAGTACTTC
CASSSPGLAGSYEQYF
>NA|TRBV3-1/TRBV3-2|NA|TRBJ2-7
TGTGCCAGCAGCCAAGTCCTGGGAGGCGAGCAGTACTTC
CASSQVLGGEQYF
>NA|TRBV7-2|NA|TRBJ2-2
TGTGCCAGCAGCCCCCATTCTACTGACACCGGGGAGCTGTTTTTT
CASSPHSTDTGELFF
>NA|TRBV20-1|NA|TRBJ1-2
TGCAGTGCTAGTCCGATCCACTCTTATGGCTACACCTTC
CSASPIHSYGYTF
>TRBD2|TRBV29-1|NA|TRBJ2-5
TGCAGCGTCGAAACTAGCGGGGGAGAAGAGACCCAGTACTTC
CSVETSGGEETQYF
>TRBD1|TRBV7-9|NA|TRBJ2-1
TGTGCCAGCAGCTACCCTGGACAGGGAACGACCTACAATGAGCAGTTCTTC
CASSYPGQGTTYNEQFF
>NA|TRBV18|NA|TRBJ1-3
TGTGCCAGCTCACCAGATGTCGCCAGGGGATTCTCTGGAAACACCATATATTTT
CASSPDVARGFSGNTIYF
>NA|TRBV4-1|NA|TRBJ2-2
TGCGCCAGCAGCCAAAGGGAACAGGGCGACACCGGGGAGCTGTTTTTT
CASSQREQGDTGELFF
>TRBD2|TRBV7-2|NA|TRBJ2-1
TGTGCCAGCAGCTTAGGACTAGCGATCGATGAGCAGTTCTTC
CASSLGLAIDEQFF
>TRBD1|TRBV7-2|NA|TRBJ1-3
TGTGCCAGCAGCTTAGCAGGGACAGAAAACACCATATATTTT
CASSLAGTENTIYF
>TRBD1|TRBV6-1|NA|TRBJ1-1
TGTGCCAGCAGGGAAGACAGGGGAGAAACTGAAGCTTTCTTT
CASREDRGETEAFF
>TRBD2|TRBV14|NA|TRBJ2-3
TGTGCCAGCAGCCCTCTAGCGGGGGGCACAGATACGCAGTATTTT
CASSPLAGGTDTQYF
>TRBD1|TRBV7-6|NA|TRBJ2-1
TGTGCCAGCAGCCGGCGGGACAGGGTCTACAATGAGCAGTTCTTC
CASSRRDRVYNEQFF
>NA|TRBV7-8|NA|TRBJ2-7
TGTGCCAGCAGCTTAGTGCCAGGTTCCTACGAGCAGTACTTC
CASSLVPGSYEQYF
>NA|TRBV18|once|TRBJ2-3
TGTGCCAGCTCTAGATTGACAGATACGCAGTATTTT
CASSRLTDTQYF
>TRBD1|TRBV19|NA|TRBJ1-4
TGTGCCAGTAGTTTCAGAGGGACAGGGGGTGAAAAACTGTTTTTT
CASSFRGTGGEKLFF
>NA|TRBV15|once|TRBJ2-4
TGTGCCACCAGCATTAGGGGCAGGGTAAACATTCAGTACTTC
CATSIRGRVNIQYF
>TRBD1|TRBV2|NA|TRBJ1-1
TGTGCCAGCAGTGCCTGGGGACAGGAGAAGGCTTTCTTT
CASSAWGQEKAFF
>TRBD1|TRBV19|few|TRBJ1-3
TGTGCCAGTAGTATCGGACAGGCCGAGGGGGACACCATATATTTT
CASSIGQAEGDTIYF
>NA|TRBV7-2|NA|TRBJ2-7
TGTGCCAGCAGCCGGACAGAAGGTCCCTACGAGCAGTACTTC
CASSRTEGPYEQYF
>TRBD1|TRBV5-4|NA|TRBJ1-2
TGTGCCAGCAGCTTTGGTATAGGGGGCGGGCGCTACACCTTC
CASSFGIGGGRYTF
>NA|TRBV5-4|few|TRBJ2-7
TGTGCCAGCAGCTTCGTGCAGGCGCCCTACGAGCAGTACTTC
CASSFVQAPYEQYF
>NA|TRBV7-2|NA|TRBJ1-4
TGTGCCAGCCGACGGGTTTCAACTAATGAAAAACTGTTTTTT
CASRRVSTNEKLFF
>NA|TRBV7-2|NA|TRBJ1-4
TGTGCCAGCAGCTACTCGGGACTGAGTAATGAAAAACTGTTTTTT
CASSYSGLSNEKLFF
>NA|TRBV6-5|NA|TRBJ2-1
TGTGCCAGCAGTTACTTTCTAGCCGACAATGAGCAGTTCTTC
CASSYFLADNEQFF
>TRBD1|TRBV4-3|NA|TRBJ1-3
TGCGCCAGCAGCCATCCGACCTGGGGACAGGGGTCTGGAAACACCATATATTTT
CASSHPTWGQGSGNTIYF
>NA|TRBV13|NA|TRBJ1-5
TGTGCCAGCAGCTTAAGGGGGAGCAATCAGCCCCAGCATTTT
CASSLRGSNQPQHF
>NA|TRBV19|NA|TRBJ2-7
TGTGCCAGTAGTAGCGGGGAACTTCTCTCCTACGAGCAGTACTTC
CASSSGELLSYEQYF
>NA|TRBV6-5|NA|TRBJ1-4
TGTGCCAGCCGCCAGATATATGAAAAACTGTTTTTT
CASRQIYEKLFF
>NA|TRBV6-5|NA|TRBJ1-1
TGTGCCAGCAGCTACTTAGGGAGGACGAACACTGAAGCTTTCTTT
CASSYLGRTNTEAFF
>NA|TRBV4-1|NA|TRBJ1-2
TGCGCCAGCAGCCATTCGGGGACTCGGAACTATGGCTACACCTTC
CASSHSGTRNYGYTF
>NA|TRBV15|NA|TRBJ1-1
TGTGCCACCAGCCGGGAAAACACTGAAGCTTTCTTT
CATSRENTEAFF
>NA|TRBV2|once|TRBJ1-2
TGTGCCAGCAGGAACAGGGACCGCGGCTGGGGCTACACCTTC
CASRNRDRGWGYTF
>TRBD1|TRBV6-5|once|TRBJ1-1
TGTGCCAGCAGCAACCCCCAGGGGGCTGGTGAAGCTTTCTTT
CASSNPQGAGEAFF
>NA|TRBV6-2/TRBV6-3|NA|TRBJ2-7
TGTGCCAGCAGCCCCGGGGAGGTAGAGCAGTACTTC
CASSPGEVEQYF
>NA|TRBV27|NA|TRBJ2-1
TGTGCCAGCAGTTTTAGTGCAGGGGAATATTCCTACAATGAGCAGTTCTTC
CASSFSAGEYSYNEQFF
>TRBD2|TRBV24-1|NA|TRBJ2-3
TGTGCCACCAGTGATTCATTAGCGGGGGAGAACACAGATACGCAGTATTTT
CATSDSLAGENTDTQYF